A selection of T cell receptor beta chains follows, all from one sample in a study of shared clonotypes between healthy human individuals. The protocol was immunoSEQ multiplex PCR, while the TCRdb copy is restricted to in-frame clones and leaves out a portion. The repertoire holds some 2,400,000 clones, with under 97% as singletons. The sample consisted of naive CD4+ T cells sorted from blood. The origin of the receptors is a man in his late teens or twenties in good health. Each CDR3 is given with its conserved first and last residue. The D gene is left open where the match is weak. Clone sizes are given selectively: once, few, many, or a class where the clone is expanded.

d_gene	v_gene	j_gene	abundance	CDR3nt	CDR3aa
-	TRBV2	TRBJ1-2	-	TGTGCCAGCAGTGAAGCCGGAGGGAACTATGGCTACACCTTC	CASSEAGGNYGYTF
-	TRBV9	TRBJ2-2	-	TGTGCCAGCAGCGTAGTTCCGGGGATCGGCACCGGGGAGCTGTTTTTT	CASSVVPGIGTGELFF
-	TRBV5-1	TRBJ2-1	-	TGCGCCAGCAGCTTGGAAGGACCCTCAAATGAGCAGTTCTTC	CASSLEGPSNEQFF
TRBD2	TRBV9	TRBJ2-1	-	TGTGCCAGCAGCGTATCCCAAGGGGCTAGCGGGGTCAATGAGCAGTTCTTC	CASSVSQGASGVNEQFF
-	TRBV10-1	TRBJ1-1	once	TGCGCCAGCAGTGAGCCGGGCACCCCGGCTTTCTTT	CASSEPGTPAFF
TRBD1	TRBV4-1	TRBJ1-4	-	TGCGCCAGCAGCGTAACAGGGGCAACTAATGAAAAACTGTTTTTT	CASSVTGATNEKLFF
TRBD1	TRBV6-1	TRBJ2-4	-	TGTGCCAGCAGGGGGACAGGGGGCAACATTCAGTACTTC	CASRGTGGNIQYF
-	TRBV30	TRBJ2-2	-	TGTGCCTGGGACTTGGGGGGATCGGGCACCGGGGAGCTGTTTTTT	CAWDLGGSGTGELFF
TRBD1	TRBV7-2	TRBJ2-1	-	TGTGCCAGCAGCTTAGCTGGGACAGTCTATTACAATGAGCAGTTCTTC	CASSLAGTVYYNEQFF
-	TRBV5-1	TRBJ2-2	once	TGCGCCAGCAGCTTGAGCGGGGAGCTGTTTTTT	CASSLSGELFF
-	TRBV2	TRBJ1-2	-	TGTGCCAGCAGCCTACAGGGACCCAATGGCTACACCTTC	CASSLQGPNGYTF
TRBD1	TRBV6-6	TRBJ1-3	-	TGTGCCAGCAGCCGAACAGGGGGGAGAAACACCATATATTTT	CASSRTGGRNTIYF
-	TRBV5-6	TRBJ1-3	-	TGTGCCAGCAGCCTACCGGGGGGAAACACCATATATTTT	CASSLPGGNTIYF
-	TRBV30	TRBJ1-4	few	TGTGCCTGGAGTCGAACGGATCGAAATGAAAAACTGTTTTTT	CAWSRTDRNEKLFF
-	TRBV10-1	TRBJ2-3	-	TGCGCCAGCAGCGAGCGGCTCCCCGATACGCAGTATTTT	CASSERLPDTQYF
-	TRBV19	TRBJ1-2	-	TGTGCCAGCATGAACAGGGAAGCTAACTATGGCTACACCTTC	CASMNREANYGYTF
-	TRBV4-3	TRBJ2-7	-	TGCGCCAGCAGCCAAACAGGGAACTCCTACGAGCAGTACTTC	CASSQTGNSYEQYF
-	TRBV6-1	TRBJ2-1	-	TGTGCCAGCAGTGCTCATACGGGTCGGGGAAGGGATGAGCAGTTCTTC	CASSAHTGRGRDEQFF
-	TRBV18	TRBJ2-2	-	TGTGCCAGCTCACCACCCCAGGGGATTTACACCGGGGAGCTGTTTTTT	CASSPPQGIYTGELFF
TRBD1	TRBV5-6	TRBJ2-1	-	TGTGCCAGCAGCTTGGACCTACAAGGGACAGGGGGTTACAATGAGCAGTTCTTC	CASSLDLQGTGGYNEQFF
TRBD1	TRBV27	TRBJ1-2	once	TGTGCCAGCAGCCGACAGGGGGTCTATGGCTACACCTTC	CASSRQGVYGYTF
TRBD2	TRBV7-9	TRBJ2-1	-	TGTGCCAGCAGCCCTAGCGGCTCCTACAATGAGCAGTTCTTC	CASSPSGSYNEQFF
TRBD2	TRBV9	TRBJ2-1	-	TGTGCCAGCAGCGTACAGGGACAGGCGGCTAGCGGGAGGTTCAATGAGCAGTTCTTC	CASSVQGQAASGRFNEQFF
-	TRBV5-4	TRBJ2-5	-	TGTGCCAGCACCCGGGACAAACGCGCGGAGACCCAGTACTTC	CASTRDKRAETQYF
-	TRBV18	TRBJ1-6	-	TGTGCCAGCTCGGATTATAATTCACCCCTCCACTTT	CASSDYNSPLHF
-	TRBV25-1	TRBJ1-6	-	TGTGCCAGCAGTGAAGCTTACTCCTATAATTCACCCCTCCACTTT	CASSEAYSYNSPLHF
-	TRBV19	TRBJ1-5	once	TGTGCCAGTAGTGGGGGGCTAGTTCAGCCCCAGCATTTT	CASSGGLVQPQHF
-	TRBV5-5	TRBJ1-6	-	TGTGCCAGCAGCTTGGACAGTAGCTCCTATAATTCACCCCTCCACTTT	CASSLDSSSYNSPLHF
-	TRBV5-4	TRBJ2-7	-	TGTGCCAGCAGCCGAGGAGGGGGGGCATTAGAGGCCTACGAGCAGTACTTC	CASSRGGGALEAYEQYF
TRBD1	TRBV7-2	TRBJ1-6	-	TGTGCCAGCAGCCAGAAGACAGGGGCTTCACCCCTCCACTTT	CASSQKTGASPLHF
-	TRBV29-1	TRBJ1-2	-	TGCAGCGTCTGGACAGCGTCCATTGGCTACACCTTC	CSVWTASIGYTF
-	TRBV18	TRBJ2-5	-	TGTGCCAGCTCACCACGGAGGCAAGAGACCCAGTACTTC	CASSPRRQETQYF
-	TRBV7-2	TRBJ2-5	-	TGTGCCAGCAGCATAGAAACTTTCAGGGGACAAGAGACCCAGTACTTC	CASSIETFRGQETQYF
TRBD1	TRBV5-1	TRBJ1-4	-	TGCGCCAGCAGCTTGGGAGGGACAGGGGATGGTGAAAAACTGTTTTTT	CASSLGGTGDGEKLFF
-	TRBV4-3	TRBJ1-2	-	TGCGCCAGCAGCCAAGATTGGCAGGTCCTCTACTATGGCTACACCTTC	CASSQDWQVLYYGYTF
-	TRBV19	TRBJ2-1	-	TGTGCCAGTAGTATGAGCGGAAGGTTTAATGAGCAGTTCTTC	CASSMSGRFNEQFF
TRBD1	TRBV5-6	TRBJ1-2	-	TGTGCCAGCAGCGGCGGACAGGGAGCGACTAACTATGGCTACACCTTC	CASSGGQGATNYGYTF
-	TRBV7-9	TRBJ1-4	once	TGTGCCAGCAGCTTAGTGTACAGGGATGAAAAACTGTTTTTT	CASSLVYRDEKLFF
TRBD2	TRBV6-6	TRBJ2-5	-	TGTGCCAGCACCCCCTACGGACTAGATGTACAGACCCAGTACTTC	CASTPYGLDVQTQYF
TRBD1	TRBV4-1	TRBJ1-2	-	TGCGCCAGCAGCCAAGACCCGGACAGGCATCGCTATGGCTACACCTTC	CASSQDPDRHRYGYTF
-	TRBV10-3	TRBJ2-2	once	TGTGCCATTCCCTTGGGGGCAGGGGTCACCGGGGAGCTGTTTTTT	CAIPLGAGVTGELFF
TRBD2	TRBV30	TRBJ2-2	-	TGTGCCTGGAGTGTACTCAGGACTAGCGGCCACGCGAACACCGGGGAGCTGTTTTTT	CAWSVLRTSGHANTGELFF
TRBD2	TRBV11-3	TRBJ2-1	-	TGTGCCAGCAGCTTAGGTTTACTAGCGGGGGGAGACAATGAGCAGTTCTTC	CASSLGLLAGGDNEQFF
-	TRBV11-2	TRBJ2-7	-	TGTGCCAGCAGCTTAGCAATCTCCTACGAGCAGTACTTC	CASSLAISYEQYF
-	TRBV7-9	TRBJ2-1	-	TGTGCCAGCAGCTTAGCGAGGGGGGTTAATACCTACAATGAGCAGTTCTTC	CASSLARGVNTYNEQFF
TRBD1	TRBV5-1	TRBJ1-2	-	TGCGCCAGCAGCTCAGCGACAGGGTCGAGCTATGGCTACACCTTC	CASSSATGSSYGYTF
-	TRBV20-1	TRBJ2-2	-	TGCAGTGCTATGGGTAGTGGGGAGCTGTTTTTT	CSAMGSGELFF
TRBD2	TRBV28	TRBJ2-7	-	TGTGCCAGCACAGCTAGCGGGGGTCCCTCCTACGAGCAGTACTTC	CASTASGGPSYEQYF
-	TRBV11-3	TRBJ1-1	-	TGTGCCAGCAGTTGGGGAGAGAACACTGAAGCTTTCTTT	CASSWGENTEAFF
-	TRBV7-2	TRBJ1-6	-	TGTGCCAGCAGCATAGGAAATAATTCACCCCTCCACTTT	CASSIGNNSPLHF
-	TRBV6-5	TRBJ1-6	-	TGTGCCAGCAGTTTGGGGAAAACCTATAATTCACCCCTCCACTTT	CASSLGKTYNSPLHF
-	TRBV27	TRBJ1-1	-	TGTGCCAGCTCCTCGTGGCCGAACACTGAAGCTTTCTTT	CASSSWPNTEAFF
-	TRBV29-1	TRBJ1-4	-	TGCAGCGGCCCGTGGTTGAGGGATGAAAAACTGTTTTTT	CSGPWLRDEKLFF
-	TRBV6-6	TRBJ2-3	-	TGTGCCAGCAGTCTACTTAGCGGTTCCCGCACAGATACGCAGTATTTT	CASSLLSGSRTDTQYF
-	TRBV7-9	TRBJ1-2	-	TGTGCCAGCAGCTTTTCTACAGGAGGGGTGGGCGGCTACACCTTC	CASSFSTGGVGGYTF